The 12 T cell receptor beta chains given below trace back to one sample, sequenced in a study of T cell repertoires in cytomegalovirus infection. TCRdb reprocessed the reads via MiXCR and lists one record per CDR3 protein. The sample records some 590,000 distinct CDR3 sequences, roughly 42% being singletons. Their antigen targets remain unknown. This specimen was cultured PBMCs, taken from culture after CMV antigen stimulation. Receptor source: a human donor in good health (CMV status not recorded). Some clones in this sample may be carry-over from other donors' samples.

The chain links TRBV7-2 to TRBJ2-7; D may be TRBD1 (6 bases). The CDR3 is 13 amino acids. The V and J ends lost 5 bases and 4 bases respectively, with 12 bases between them. Germline CDR1 is SGHTA and CDR2 is FQGNSA. CDR3 region: CASSRIRGYEQYF. In DNA, the CDR3 is TGTGCCAGCAGCCGAATCAGGGGTTACGAGCAGTACTTC.

The table lists this clonotype with a few counts. The rearrangement links TRBV20-1 to TRBJ2-7; TRBD1 matches 8 bases. This CDR3 region has 13 residues. The germline gives CDR1 DFQATT, CDR2 SNEGSKA (reference sequence). With 6 bases clipped from V and 3 bases from J, the junction kept 7 bases outside the gene matches. CDR3 amino acids: CSARQGSDYEQYF. DNA of the CDR3: TGCAGTGCCAGACAGGGGTCCGACTACGAGCAGTACTTC.

This chain joins TRBV6-6 and TRBJ1-5, with D maybe TRBD1 (6 bases). The CDR3 is 15 amino acids. CDR1 is MNHNY, CDR2 SVGAGI, per germline (reference sequence). Deletions cut 6 bases from V and 2 bases from J, with 14 bases between. The DNA of the CDR3 is TGTGCCAGCAGGTACAGGGATGGCGGCAATCAGCCCCAGCATTTT. Its translation is CASRYRDGGNQPQHF.

This clonotype occurred a few times. V and J are TRBV5-1 and TRBJ2-1; the D gene is possibly TRBD2 (7 bases). From germline, CDR1 is SGHRS and CDR2 YFSETQ. The CDR3 is made up of 16 amino acids. The ends were cut back, 0 bases at V and 6 bases at J, with 16 bases in the middle. The CDR3 sequence is CASSLEGGMNRNEQFF. The CDR3 DNA reads TGCGCCAGCAGCTTGGAGGGGGGGATGAATCGCAATGAGCAGTTCTTC.

This sequence joins TRBV6-2 or TRBV6-3 and TRBJ2-3; 7 nucleotides agree with TRBD2. J gave up 3 bases and V 6 bases, and 6 bases lay outside the gene matches. The CDR3 is 14 amino acids. Germline V lookup: CDR1 MNHEY, CDR2 SVGEGT. DNA for the CDR3: TGTGCCAGCAGCGCGGGAGTGCTGACAGATACGCAGTATTTT. Protein product: CASSAGVLTDTQYF.

J is TRBJ2-3 and V is TRBV7-2, with 10 bases lining up with TRBD2. The CDR3 has 16 residues. Germline V gene data show CDR1 as SGHTA and CDR2 as FQGNSA. The V and J ends lost 0 bases and 10 bases, in that order; junction bases with no gene match: 10. The CDR3 loop reads CASSLAPSGGVQAQYF. CDR3 sequence (DNA): TGTGCCAGCAGCTTAGCGCCCAGCGGGGGGGTCCAAGCGCAGTATTTT.

The chain couples TRBV12-3 or TRBV12-4 to TRBJ2-7; possibly TRBD1 or TRBD2 for D (5 bases each). The CDR3 length is 17 residues. Between the trimmed V and J ends, which lost 5 bases and 4 bases, there was a span of 24 bases. For the CDR3, the DNA is TGTGCCAGCAGTCCGGGGCGCCCCGGGGTTTTTGGTTACGAGCAGTACTTC. Amino acid sequence: CASSPGRPGVFGYEQYF.

This clonotype showed up many times. V is TRBV7-2 and J is TRBJ1-3; D perhaps matches TRBD1 (5 bases). This CDR3 contains 16 residues. The V and J ends lost 5 bases and 4 bases respectively, with 18 bases between them. The germline V gene encodes CDR1 SGHTA and CDR2 FQGNSA. The CDR3 region has the DNA TGTGCCAGCAGCCGCCACCCCAGGGTGTACGGAAACACCATATATTTT. It translates to CASSRHPRVYGNTIYF.

The chain joins TRBV20-1 to TRBJ2-5, with D possibly called TRBD1 or TRBD2 (6 bases each). The CDR3 extends over 11 amino acids. Germline CDR1 is DFQATT and CDR2 is SNEGSKA (reference sequence). Trimming took off 6 bases at V and 5 bases at J, with 10 bases between the two ends. CDR3 protein: CSAGGSETQYF. The DNA of the CDR3 is TGCAGTGCGGGGGGCAGCGAGACCCAGTACTTC.

This clonotype was seen more than once but under ten times. The gene calls are TRBV12-3 or TRBV12-4 and TRBJ2-7; D uncertain. This CDR3 is 13 amino acids long. Trimming removed 6 bases at V and 2 bases at J, with 11 bases between. CDR3 amino acids: CASSRLETYEQYF. The CDR3 DNA follows: TGTGCCAGCAGCCGACTGGAGACCTACGAGCAGTACTTC.

CDR3 sequence reads: CASSLGGRGYEQFF. CDR3 DNA: TGTGCCAGCAGCTTAGGTGGGAGAGGGTATGAGCAGTTCTTC. V and J are TRBV7-6 and TRBJ2-1, with D tentatively TRBD2 (5 bases). V lost 1 base and J lost 8, with 12 bases in between. The CDR3 loop spans 14 amino acids. The germline V gene encodes CDR1 SGHVS and CDR2 FNYEAQ.

This clonotype was seen only a few times. The V gene is TRBV7-8, the J gene TRBJ2-5, with 7 positions matching TRBD1. Germline-derived CDR1 and CDR2 are SGHVS and FQNEAQ. Trimming at V came to 4 bases and at J to 0 bases, leaving 5 bases not matched to a gene. This CDR3 contains 15 residues. The CDR3 region is CASSYEGQYQETQYF. The CDR3 DNA reads TGTGCCAGCAGCTATGAGGGACAGTACCAAGAGACCCAGTACTTC.